This record looks at one T cell receptor (beta chain) sequence and its context. What it binds is not known. The split of CD4+ cells yielded CD45RA+ naive and CD45RA-negative memory subsets. This sample was taken from a study of shared clonotypes between healthy human individuals. Study information: Plates per donor: three CD4 naive, three CD4 memory, two CD8 naive, one CD8 memory.

V shed 1 base and J 2 bases; nucleotides not matched to a gene: 3. Per germline, CDR1 SNHLY and CDR2 FYNNEI. This CDR3 contains 15 residues. Study observations and caveats: Generation of non-shared clonotypes was less probable than generation of clonotypes shared by all four donors. Limitation of the genetic and exposure-history diversity represented came from the few donors.

Produced via immunoSEQ multiplex PCR; TCRdb's table is partial and in-frame only. Here the sample spans some 2.1 million clones, 85% to 95% being singletons. The chain combines TRBV2 with TRBJ2-7; 9 nucleotides match TRBD1. The TCR was taken from a man younger than 35 in good health. Material: naive CD4+ T cells sorted from blood. As for subset: CD45RA+ positively selected. The CDR3 region has the DNA TGTGCCAGCAGTGAAGGGGGACAGGGAACCTACGAGCAGTACTTC. Translation: CASSEGGQGTYEQYF.